Following are 18 T cell receptor beta chains from one sample sequenced in a study of CD8+CD57+ T cells in acquired aplastic anemia. Selection for sequencing was limited to patients who had shown CD8+CD57+ cell expansion by flow cytometry. The template used for profiling TCR beta VDJ and CDR3 was genomic DNA. TCRdb itself ran the reads through MiXCR, one entry per CDR3 protein. Altogether under 200,000 distinct CDR3 sequences are present, about 50% being singletons, with the ten largest covering about 30%. Sequencing input: sorted CD4+, CD8+, or CD8+CD57+ T cells (not recorded which) from PBMCs. Receptors originate from a human donor with aplastic anemia.

V and J are TRBV2 and TRBJ1-6; TRBD1 is a possible D gene (6 bases). V lost 1 base, J lost 13 bases, and 14 bases lay in between. The CDR3 consists of 14 residues. Germline V CDR1 and CDR2: SNHLY, FYNNEI. The CDR3 here is CASSEGDNFSPLHF. CDR3 coding DNA: TGTGCCAGCAGTGAAGGGGACAATTTTTCTCCCCTCCACTTT.

This clonotype was observed a handful of times. This chain uses TRBV24-1 with TRBJ2-2, with 8 bases that match TRBD1. The CDR3 is 14 amino acids. CDR1 KGHDR and CDR2 SFDVKD come from the germline V gene. Trimming removed 12 bases from V and 7 bases from J; junction bases left unmatched: 12. CDR3 loop: CASDRGLEGGELFF. CDR3 DNA sequence: TGTGCCTCCGACAGGGGCCTAGAGGGCGGGGAGCTGTTTTTT.

A note on this clonotype: The junction departs from germline at one end; a sequencing error may be responsible. The chain uses TRBV2 and TRBJ1-2, with TRBD1 matching over 9 bases. The V gene's germline CDR1 is SNHLY and CDR2 FYNNEI. This CDR3 spans 12 amino acids. The CDR3 DNA is TGCCGGGACAGGGAGGTTAACTATGGCTACACCTTC. Translation gives CRDREVNYGYTF.

On this clonotype itself: One base away lies a much larger clone, so this may be a sequencing read error. The chain links TRBV20-1 to TRBJ2-3; possible D gene TRBD2, 5 bases. CDR1 is DFQATT and CDR2 is SNEGSKA in the germline V gene (reference sequence). V dropped 7 bases and J dropped 8 bases, with 22 bases sitting between them. This CDR3 has 14 amino acids. CDR3 nucleotide sequence: TGCAGTGGGAGATCGAACTGGGAAGGAGGTACGCAGTATTTT. Translated: CSGRSNWEGGTQYF.

The chain combines TRBV18 with TRBJ2-7; the D is unclear. Germline V gene lookup returns CDR1 KGHSH and CDR2 LQKENI. The CDR3 sequence is 14 residues long. Trimming shortened V by 1 base and J by 2 bases, and 9 bases separated the two germline ends. CDR3 region: CASSPQGPTYEQYF. In DNA, the CDR3 is TGTGCCAGCTCACCACAGGGCCCAACCTACGAGCAGTACTTC.

The J gene is TRBJ2-7, the V gene TRBV11-2, with D perhaps TRBD2 (5 bases). The V end was cut by 6 bases, the J end by 0 bases, with 18 bases between. CDR3 length: 16 residues. The germline V gene has CDR1 SGHAT and CDR2 FQNNGV. In DNA, the CDR3 is TGTGCCAGCAGATCCATTCTTAGCGTTATCTCCTACGAGCAGTACTTC. As protein: CASRSILSVISYEQYF. The whole variable domain, filled in from reference TRBV11-2 and TRBJ2-7, reads EAGVAQSPRYKIIEKRQSVAFWCNPISGHATLYWYQQILGQGPKLLIQFQNNGVVDDSQLPKDRFSAERLKGVDSTLKIQPAKLEDSAVYLCASRSILSVISYEQYFGPGTRLTVT.

The V gene is TRBV27, the J gene TRBJ2-3, with D uncertain. The CDR3 loop spans 15 amino acids. Germline CDR1 reads MNHEY; CDR2 reads SMNVEV (reference sequence). The V end was cut by 3 bases, the J end by 2 bases, with 12 bases between. DNA of the CDR3: TGTGCCAGCAGTTTTGAGACGGCGAACACAGATACGCAGTATTTT. Translation: CASSFETANTDTQYF.

This clonotype was detected ten times or more. The chain carries TRBV9 and TRBJ2-3, with no clear D. The germline gives CDR1 SGDLS, CDR2 YYNGEE. The CDR3 runs to 14 residues. V was cut by 0 bases and J by 5 bases, with 10 bases left in between. The CDR3 nucleotides read TGTGCCAGCAGCGTAGCAAGGTCAGGAGATACGCAGTATTTT. Its protein is CASSVARSGDTQYF.

The CDR3 DNA is TGTGCCAGCAGCTTCCCAGGGCGGGGACCTATGATGGATACGCAGTATTTT. Translation: CASSFPGRGPMMDTQYF. J is TRBJ2-3 and V is TRBV11-2; the D gene is possibly TRBD2 (6 bases). Germline V CDR1 and CDR2: SGHAT, FQNNGV. V was pared by 3 bases and J by 6 bases, with 22 bases between. The CDR3 sequence is 17 residues long.

The chain combines TRBV6-2 or TRBV6-3 with TRBJ2-7; 12 bases map to TRBD1. Per the germline V gene, CDR1 is MNHEY and CDR2 is SVGEGT. This CDR3 comprises 19 residues. Germline trimming cut 0 bases from V and 3 bases from J; bases unmatched to any gene: 12. The CDR3 sequence is CASSYSMVGQGAFNYEQYF. For the CDR3, the DNA is TGTGCCAGCAGTTACTCGATGGTGGGACAGGGGGCCTTCAACTACGAGCAGTACTTC.

The CDR3 loop is CATSSSYGGGGGEAFF. DNA for the CDR3: TGTGCCACCAGCAGCAGCTACGGGGGAGGGGGAGGTGAAGCTTTCTTT. This chain uses TRBV15 with TRBJ1-1, with a possible D match to TRBD1 (6 bases). Germline assignment: CDR1 LNHNV and CDR2 YYDKDF (reference sequence). This CDR3 region has 16 residues. V lost 3 bases and J 7 bases, leaving 21 bases between the germline ends.

This clonotype was seen ten or more times. This chain joins TRBV11-1 and TRBJ2-1; D may be TRBD1 (6 bases). V was cut by 5 bases and J by 1 base, with 15 bases left in between. The CDR3 consists of 16 residues. The germline V gene encodes CDR1 SGHAT and CDR2 FQDESV (reference sequence). The CDR3 DNA follows: TGTGCCAGCAGCCCCCAACAGGGAGAATCCTACAATGAGCAGTTCTTC. Its protein product is CASSPQQGESYNEQFF.

Of note for this clonotype: This may come from a read error, since a much larger clone is one base off. In this CDR3 the conserved last residue, phenylalanine or tryptophan, is missing, so a read error is likely. The chain couples TRBV6-1 to TRBJ2-7; TRBD2 agrees at 7 bases. The CDR3 contains 13 residues. V gave up 8 bases and J gave up 5 bases; unmatched junction bases: 9. The V gene's germline CDR1 is MNHNS and CDR2 SASEGT. In DNA form, the CDR3 reads TGTGCCAGCGGGGCGGGAGATCCTAACGAGCAGTACCTC. This translates into CASGAGDPNEQYL.

The chain joins TRBV2 to TRBJ2-6; D unclear. The ends were cut back, 5 bases at V and 0 bases at J, with 8 bases in the middle. The CDR3 totals 15 residues. Looked up from germline, CDR1 is SNHLY and CDR2 is FYNNEI. This chain's CDR3 is CASSPSASGANVLTF. As DNA, the CDR3 is TGTGCCAGCAGTCCATCGGCCTCTGGGGCCAACGTCCTGACTTTC.

This clonotype was counted a few times. The chain has TRBV2 and TRBJ2-2; no firm D call. V lost 6 bases and J lost 6, with 8 bases in between. CDR3 length equals 12 residues. Germline CDR1 is SNHLY and CDR2 is FYNNEI. In DNA, the CDR3 is TGTGCCAGCAGGTATAGCTCCGGGGAGCTGTTTTTT. Encoded protein: CASRYSSGELFF.

This rearrangement joins TRBV11-3 to TRBJ2-6; D is uncertain. Germline CDR1 SGHNT, CDR2 YENEEA. With 0 bases removed from V and 0 bases from J, the gap between germline ends came to 6 bases. The CDR3 contains 16 residues. The CDR3 sequence: CASSLDQASGANVLTF. CDR3 bases: TGTGCCAGCAGCTTAGATCAGGCCTCTGGGGCCAACGTCCTGACTTTC.

This chain links TRBV20-1 with TRBJ2-3; no clear D gene. This CDR3 has 11 residues. Germline values: CDR1 DFQATT, CDR2 SNEGSKA (reference sequence). V lost 1 base and J 8 bases, leaving 7 bases between the germline ends. CDR3 sequence reads: CSARGNGTQYF. The DNA of the CDR3 is TGCAGTGCTAGAGGGAACGGTACGCAGTATTTT.

This clonotype was detected a few times. The chain joins TRBV12-3 or TRBV12-4 to TRBJ1-4, with no clear D. V was cut by 2 bases and J by 2 bases, with 12 bases left in between. CDR3 length equals 16 residues. The DNA for the CDR3 is TGTGCCAGCAGTTTAATAGGTTTATCCACTAATGAAAAACTGTTTTTT. Amino acids: CASSLIGLSTNEKLFF.